What follows are 18 T cell receptor beta chains derived from one specimen sequenced in a study of human T cells and chemical hapten exposure. TCRdb processed the RACE reads anew with MiXCR; each CDR3 protein has one entry. The table lists just over 70,000 distinct CDR3 sequences, over 8.5% of them singletons. Time point meaning: patch test 3, about 24 weeks after DPC sensitization. Treatment here: therapeutic diphenylcyclopropenone sensitization with weekly scalp DPC. The sample consisted of whole blood, taken in connection with sensitization to the hapten diphenylcyclopropenone (DPC). Receptors were obtained from a woman between 45 and 65 years old with alopecia areata. Some clones in this sample may be carry-over from other donors' samples.

This clonotype has just a few counts. The chain uses TRBV4-2 and TRBJ2-6; no clear D. Germline loops: CDR1 LGHNA, CDR2 YNFKEQ. Trimming took 4 bases from V and 0 from J, leaving 13 bases between them. This CDR3 region has 17 residues. The CDR3 DNA follows: TGTGCCAGCAGCCCAAAGGGTGAGAGCTCTGGGGCCAACGTCCTGACTTTC. Residues: CASSPKGESSGANVLTF.

V gene TRBV10-2 combines with J gene TRBJ2-3; 9 bases line up with TRBD2. J gave up 0 bases and V 5 bases, and 3 bases lay outside the gene matches. From germline, CDR1 is WSHSY and CDR2 SAAADI. There are 15 residues in the CDR3. This chain's CDR3 is CASSSRGGSTDTQYF. The DNA for the CDR3 is TGCGCCAGCAGTTCGCGGGGGGGCAGCACAGATACGCAGTATTTT.

This clonotype came up many times. This chain joins TRBV28 and TRBJ1-5; D might be TRBD1 (6 bases). V was clipped by 5 bases and J by 0 bases, with 14 bases between them. There are 16 residues in the CDR3. Germline loops: CDR1 MDHEN, CDR2 SYDVKM. The CDR3 here is CASSLRQVGSNQPQHF. The CDR3 DNA reads TGTGCCAGCAGTCTGCGACAGGTCGGTAGCAATCAGCCCCAGCATTTT.

This clonotype has just a few counts. The chain recombines TRBV29-1 with TRBJ2-2; D is perhaps TRBD1 (6 bases). The V and J ends lost 1 base and 5 bases respectively, with 11 bases between them. CDR1 is SQVTM, CDR2 ANQGSEA, per germline. There are 14 residues in the CDR3. The CDR3 DNA follows: TGCAGCGTTGAAGTGGGGGCGCTTACCGGGGAGCTGTTTTTT. Residues: CSVEVGALTGELFF.

The chain uses TRBV7-2 and TRBJ1-5; perhaps TRBD1 as D (5 bases). This CDR3 is built from 15 residues. Germline CDR1 reads SGHTA; CDR2 reads FQGNSA. Trimming pared 0 bases from V and 3 bases from J, leaving 9 bases between. The CDR3 nucleotides read TGTGCCAGCAGCTTAGCTCTGGGGGACAATCAGCCCCAGCATTTT. It translates to CASSLALGDNQPQHF. Full variable domain (missing parts from reference TRBV7-2 and TRBJ1-5): GAGVSQSPSNKVTEKGKDVELRCDPISGHTALYWYRQSLGQGLEFLIYFQGNSAPDKSGLPSDRFSAERTGGSVSTLTIQRTQQEDSAVYLCASSLALGDNQPQHFGDGTRLSIL.

This clonotype was seen a handful of times. The rearrangement links TRBV19 to TRBJ1-5; TRBD1 matches 8 bases. CDR3 length equals 16 residues. V lost 7 bases and J lost 7; bases outside the gene matches: 15. Germline V CDR1 and CDR2: LNHDA, SQIVND (reference sequence). This chain's CDR3 is CASTSGAGGARQPQHF. DNA of the CDR3: TGTGCCAGTACCTCCGGGGCAGGGGGCGCGAGGCAGCCCCAGCATTTT.

This clonotype was detected ten times or more. The CDR3 DNA reads TGTGCCAGCAGCCCCCTGCCCACGGAGACCCAGTACTTC. Translated: CASSPLPTETQYF. The genes are TRBV7-6 and TRBJ2-5, with unresolved D. Germline values: CDR1 SGHVS, CDR2 FNYEAQ. V was clipped by 5 bases and J by 5 bases, with 12 bases between them. CDR3 length: 13 amino acids.

Only a few counts were recorded for this clonotype. The chain couples TRBV11-2 to TRBJ2-6, with no clear D. Germline CDR1 reads SGHAT; CDR2 reads FQNNGV. The CDR3 length is 17 residues. V dropped 0 bases and J dropped 2 bases, with 11 bases sitting between them. CDR3 DNA: TGTGCCAGCAGCTTAGATTCGCAGAACGCTGGGGCCAACGTCCTGACTTTC. It encodes CASSLDSQNAGANVLTF. The full variable domain, its missing parts supplied by reference TRBV11-2 and TRBJ2-6, is EAGVAQSPRYKIIEKRQSVAFWCNPISGHATLYWYQQILGQGPKLLIQFQNNGVVDDSQLPKDRFSAERLKGVDSTLKIQPAKLEDSAVYLCASSLDSQNAGANVLTFGAGSRLTVL.

This clonotype was seen ten or more times. CDR3 bases: TGTGCCAGCACCGCCGTGGATAGCAATCAGCCCCAGCATTTT. Translation: CASTAVDSNQPQHF. The V gene is TRBV7-9, the J gene TRBJ1-5; D unresolved. V was cut by 7 bases and J by 0 bases, with 10 bases left in between. The CDR3 has 14 amino acids. From germline, CDR1 is SEHNR and CDR2 FQNEAQ (reference sequence).

This clonotype has at least ten counts. The chain links TRBV11-3 to TRBJ1-1; D remains unclear. The CDR3 covers 9 residues. Germline CDR1 reads SGHNT; CDR2 reads YENEEA. Trimming took off 5 bases at V and 8 bases at J, with 3 bases between the two ends. CDR3 DNA sequence: TGTGCCAGCAGCCGAGAAGCTTTCTTT. Translation: CASSREAFF.

This clonotype was found many times. The chain links TRBV19 to TRBJ1-5, with 9 nucleotides matching TRBD1. The CDR3 totals 18 residues. The V and J ends lost 7 bases and 1 base, in that order; junction bases with no gene match: 14. Germline CDR1 and CDR2: LNHDA and SQIVND (reference sequence). CDR3 region: CASNQLQTGGQSNQPQHF. CDR3 nucleotides: TGTGCCAGTAACCAACTCCAGACAGGGGGGCAGAGCAATCAGCCCCAGCATTTT.

This clonotype has only a few counts. The rearrangement joins TRBV11-2 to TRBJ1-6, with D uncertain. This CDR3 region has 15 residues. V lost 8 bases and J lost 0, with 11 bases in between. The germline gives CDR1 SGHAT, CDR2 FQNNGV. Here the CDR3 DNA reads TGTGCCAGCGGTCCCCTGCACTCCTATAATTCACCCCTCCACTTT. Amino acids: CASGPLHSYNSPLHF.

Ten or more counts support this clonotype. V usage is TRBV6-6 and J usage is TRBJ1-1; 12 bases align to TRBD1. The CDR3 consists of 13 residues. The V gene end was trimmed by 4 bases and the J gene end by 8 bases; junction bases not matched to a gene: 2. CDR1 and CDR2 (germline): MNHNY, SVGAGI (reference sequence). The CDR3 loop reads CASSWGTGGEAFF. CDR3 sequence (DNA): TGTGCCAGCAGTTGGGGGACAGGGGGCGAAGCTTTCTTT.

This clonotype was observed at least ten times. The chain is built from TRBV2 and TRBJ1-4, with D possibly being TRBD1 (5 bases). CDR3 length: 13 residues. Germline V gene lookup returns CDR1 SNHLY and CDR2 FYNNEI. V lost 6 bases, J lost 5 bases, and 10 bases lay in between. The DNA for the CDR3 is TGTGCCAGCAGCCTCACAGGCAATGAAAAACTGTTTTTT. Its protein is CASSLTGNEKLFF.

This clonotype was detected many times. The genes are TRBV12-5 and TRBJ1-5; D not resolved. With 4 bases removed from V and 1 base from J, the gap between germline ends came to 20 bases. The CDR3 spans 18 residues. Germline CDR1 LGHNT, CDR2 FRNRAP. The CDR3 nucleotides read TGTGCTAGTGGTTCCCGCCCTCCCGCGACGGCGAGCAATCAGCCCCAGCATTTT. This codes for CASGSRPPATASNQPQHF.

There are a few counts of this clonotype. The chain carries TRBV6-5 and TRBJ1-2, with a possible D match to TRBD1 (5 bases). Germline CDR1 reads MNHEY; CDR2 reads SVGAGI. Between the trimmed V and J ends, which lost 1 base and 3 bases, there was a span of 12 bases. The CDR3 consists of 15 residues. The CDR3 region is CASSYWGDRDYGYTF. DNA of the CDR3: TGTGCCAGCAGTTACTGGGGGGATCGCGACTATGGCTACACCTTC.

The CDR3 DNA follows: TGTGCCAGCAGGAGGGCGCCGGGACCCGACTATGGCTACACCTTC. Its translation is CASRRAPGPDYGYTF. The chain carries TRBV6-1 and TRBJ1-2; D is perhaps TRBD1 (5 bases). This CDR3 spans 15 amino acids. V gave up 6 bases and J gave up 3 bases, with 17 bases separating them. Germline values: CDR1 MNHNS, CDR2 SASEGT.

The table lists this clonotype with many counts. This sequence joins TRBV7-9 and TRBJ2-2; D is undetermined. The germline gives CDR1 SEHNR, CDR2 FQNEAQ (reference sequence). Trimming pared 4 bases from V and 1 base from J, leaving 7 bases between. The CDR3 is 14 residues long. For the CDR3, the DNA is TGTGCCAGCAGCTCCGTCCAGAACACCGGGGAGCTGTTTTTT. As protein: CASSSVQNTGELFF.